Shown below are 15 T cell receptor beta chains from a single sample sequenced in a study of early T cells in non-severe SARS-CoV-2 infection. TCRdb independently ran MiXCR on the 5' RACE reads; one entry per CDR3 protein. The profile shows 60,000 or so distinct CDR3 sequences, about 12% of them singletons. Sequencing was done on a sample of whole blood. These receptors all come from an adult who was a healthcare worker with PCR-confirmed SARS-CoV-2 infection or an uninfected control (not recorded which).

This clonotype has just a few counts. The chain uses TRBV12-3 or TRBV12-4 and TRBJ2-7, with D possibly matching TRBD2 (6 bases). V was shortened by 7 bases and J by 5 bases, with 15 bases between the two germline ends. There are 13 residues in the CDR3. CDR3 sequence: CASTPSWGDEQYF. DNA for the CDR3: TGTGCCAGCACCCCCTCTTGGGGGGACGAGCAGTACTTC.

This clonotype occurred many times. The rearrangement joins TRBV27 to TRBJ2-7; 7 bases fit TRBD1. The CDR3 runs 14 residues. CDR1 is MNHEY, CDR2 SMNVEV, per germline (reference sequence). The ends lost 5 bases at V and 7 bases at J; junction bases unmatched: 11. In DNA, the CDR3 is TGTGCCAGCAGTCTAGGGGCAGGGGGAGATGAGCAGTACTTC. It codes for CASSLGAGGDEQYF.

The rearrangement joins TRBV7-9 to TRBJ2-3; 11 bases align to TRBD2. The CDR3 spans 17 residues. V was pared by 0 bases and J by 3 bases, with 5 bases of the junction left unmatched. CDR1 and CDR2 (germline): SEHNR, FQNEAQ (reference sequence). The CDR3 reads CASSLASLAGVTDTQYF. CDR3 nucleotides: TGTGCCAGCAGCTTAGCCTCACTAGCGGGGGTAACAGATACGCAGTATTTT.

The gene calls are TRBV29-1 and TRBJ2-5, with 8 bases that match TRBD1. From germline, CDR1 is SQVTM and CDR2 ANQGSEA. The CDR3 length is 14 residues. Trimming at V came to 6 bases and at J to 4 bases, leaving 10 bases not matched to a gene. CDR3: CSVPGQGGLETQYF. In DNA, the CDR3 is TGCAGCGTGCCCGGACAGGGAGGTTTAGAGACCCAGTACTTC. Together with reference TRBV29-1 and TRBJ2-5, the CDR3 gives the full variable domain: SAVISQKPSRDICQRGTSLTIQCQVDSQVTMMFWYRQQPGQSLTLIATANQGSEATYESGFVIDKFPISRPNLTFSTLTVSNMSPEDSSIYLCSVPGQGGLETQYFGPGTRLLVL.

This chain uses TRBV11-2 with TRBJ2-5, with 7 bases aligning to TRBD2. Germline V gives CDR1 SGHAT, CDR2 FQNNGV. This CDR3 has 13 residues. V lost 3 bases and J lost 3; bases outside the gene matches: 1. The CDR3 DNA is TGTGCCAGCAGCTTTGCGGGGGAAGAGACCCAGTACTTC. This encodes CASSFAGEETQYF. Combining the CDR3 with reference TRBV11-2 and TRBJ2-5 gives the whole variable domain EAGVAQSPRYKIIEKRQSVAFWCNPISGHATLYWYQQILGQGPKLLIQFQNNGVVDDSQLPKDRFSAERLKGVDSTLKIQPAKLEDSAVYLCASSFAGEETQYFGPGTRLLVL.

The chain combines TRBV4-2 with TRBJ1-6, with 10 positions matching TRBD1. The CDR3 has 17 residues. Germline lookup yields CDR1 LGHNA and CDR2 YNFKEQ. The ends lost 5 bases at V and 8 bases at J; junction bases unmatched: 12. The CDR3 DNA reads TGTGCCAGCAGCGCAAGGGGCGCGGACAGGGGGTATTCACCCCTCCACTTT. This translates into CASSARGADRGYSPLHF.

The table lists this clonotype with many counts. This rearrangement joins TRBV3-1 to TRBJ1-3; 7 bases are shared with TRBD1. Germline-derived CDR1 and CDR2 are LGHDT and YNNKEL (reference sequence). The J segment lost 2 bases and the V segment lost 1 base, leaving 2 bases of the junction unmatched. The CDR3 loop spans 15 amino acids. CDR3 sequence (DNA): TGTGCCAGCAGCCAAGCCGGGACAGCTGGAAACACCATATATTTT. Protein: CASSQAGTAGNTIYF. Using reference TRBV3-1 and TRBJ1-3 for the parts outside the CDR3, the full variable domain is DTAVSQTPKYLVTQMGNDKSIKCEQNLGHDTMYWYKQDSKKFLKIMFSYNNKELIINETVPNRFSPKSPDKAHLNLHINSLELGDSAVYFCASSQAGTAGNTIYFGEGSWLTVV.

The chain links TRBV20-1 to TRBJ2-2, with 7 bases matching TRBD1. The CDR3 sequence is 14 residues long. The V gene's germline CDR1 is DFQATT and CDR2 SNEGSKA (reference sequence). Trimming took 6 bases from V and 6 from J; bases not matched to a gene: 10. The CDR3 sequence is CSADRDSIPGELFF. The CDR3 nucleotides are TGCAGTGCCGACCGGGACAGTATTCCCGGGGAGCTGTTTTTT.

This rearrangement joins TRBV4-3 to TRBJ2-7; TRBD2 is a possible D gene (5 bases). Germline V gives CDR1 LGHNA, CDR2 YSLEER. This CDR3 contains 14 residues. V lost 1 base, J lost 3 bases, and 10 bases lay in between. DNA of the CDR3: TGCGCCAGCAGCCAAGGATTCGAGGGCTACGAGCAGTACTTC. It translates to CASSQGFEGYEQYF.

This clonotype was recorded many times. The J gene is TRBJ2-2, the V gene TRBV5-1; no definite D call. The CDR3 spans 14 residues. Trimming pared 1 base from V and 3 bases from J, leaving 7 bases between. Germline assignment: CDR1 SGHRS and CDR2 YFSETQ. CDR3 coding DNA: TGCGCCAGCAGCTTGTCTGGAGACACCGGGGAGCTGTTTTTT. The encoded protein is CASSLSGDTGELFF.

V and J are TRBV6-2 or TRBV6-3 and TRBJ1-1, with no clear D. CDR3 length: 16 residues. Between the trimmed V and J ends, which lost 0 bases and 1 base, there was a span of 12 bases. Germline V gene sequence: CDR1 MNHEY, CDR2 SVGEGT. The CDR3 spells CASSYSNLRRNTEAFF. CDR3 in DNA: TGTGCCAGCAGTTACTCGAATTTACGGCGGAACACTGAAGCTTTCTTT.

There are many counts of this clonotype. This chain links TRBV27 with TRBJ2-1; TRBD2 is a possible D gene (5 bases). The CDR3 extends over 12 amino acids. The V end was cut by 2 bases, the J end by 8 bases, with 7 bases between. Germline assignment: CDR1 MNHEY and CDR2 SMNVEV (reference sequence). This CDR3 reads CASSLRRDEQFF. The DNA of the CDR3 is TGTGCCAGCAGTTTAAGGCGGGATGAGCAGTTCTTC.

DNA of the CDR3: TGTGCCAGCAGTGAAGACACATACAACTATAATTCACCCCTCCACTTT. This translates into CASSEDTYNYNSPLHF. J is TRBJ1-6 and V is TRBV25-1; unclear D gene. Germline V CDR1 and CDR2: MGHDK, SYGVNS. Trimming removed 2 bases from V and 3 bases from J, with 11 bases in between. The CDR3 loop spans 16 amino acids.

V and J are TRBV4-1 and TRBJ2-1; possible D gene TRBD1, 5 bases. Germline V gives CDR1 MGHRA, CDR2 YSYEKL. Trimming stripped 1 base from V and 8 bases from J, with 9 bases between. There are 13 residues in the CDR3. This chain's CDR3 is CASSQGQNDEQFF. The CDR3 DNA sequence: TGCGCCAGCAGCCAAGGACAGAACGATGAGCAGTTCTTC.

This clonotype was detected ten times or more. The genes are TRBV4-3 and TRBJ2-5; no reliable D call. Germline lookup yields CDR1 LGHNA and CDR2 YSLEER. The V gene lost 3 bases and the J gene lost 5 bases, with 22 bases spanning the gap. CDR3 length equals 17 residues. CDR3 in DNA: TGCGCCAGCAGCCAGTCCCCTCTCTCAGAAATTGGCGAGACCCAGTACTTC. Translating gives CASSQSPLSEIGETQYF.